What follows is one TCR beta chain and its context. This receptor's antigen is unknown. No clone much larger than this one lies a single base away; base qualities are absent. The intended sense of this specimen's time point label: baseline, week 1 (first vaccination visit). The sample's treatment or condition label, decoded: pre-vaccination baseline after standard-of-care therapy. Donors had newly diagnosed WHO grade 3 or 4 IDH1-mutant astrocytomas with loss of nuclear ATRX. The samples were drawn from NOA16, a multicentre, single-arm, open-label phase I trial in Germany that tested a mutant IDH1 peptide vaccine in humans for the first time. Blood drawn at visit V03 was used as the baseline sample for immunogenicity testing. Genomic DNA for TCRB sequencing was extracted from EDTA blood using the DNeasy Blood and Tissue Kit. This record belongs to a study of a mutant IDH1 vaccine in newly diagnosed glioma (dated by TCRdb to the early 2020s). As for the study more broadly: Of the roughly 32 treated patients, about 62% were male and roughly 38% were female, and a mean age of roughly 41 years was recorded. Before enrollment, patients had received standard therapy of radiotherapy alone, temozolomide alone, or radiochemotherapy with temozolomide; most received the combination. Peripheral blood was collected at six visits: V03 (baseline), V05, V07, V10, V12 and V13. Longitudinal TCRB deep sequencing was performed for 20 to 30 treated patients wherever samples were available for exploratory analyses. Broad study findings and their caveats: Changes in the top peripheral T cell clonotypes picked up by TCRB sequencing did not appear to be linked to pseudoprogression. PBMC samples for TCRB deep sequencing were selected based on availability. Immune responses induced by the vaccine were seen in over 80% of patients across multiple MHC alleles. It was noted by the authors that analyses of patient blood samples could not be reproduced owing to sample limitations.

The germline V gene supplies CDR1 SGHRS and CDR2 YFSETQ. Trimmed from V: 2 bases; trimmed from J: 4 bases; junction bases lacking a gene match: 7. Counted from cysteine to phenylalanine, this CDR3 has 16 amino acids. Only CDR3 DNA is held: 48 bases, read in frame from base 1. The receptor library was made with the immunoSEQ multiplex PCR assay. Rearranged TCR beta chain sequences were amplified with the hsTCRB Kit following the manufacturer's protocol. Sequencing of TCRB libraries was carried out on an Illumina MiSeq. Per the authors' processing: The kit vendor's proprietary platform handled demultiplexing, trimming and gene mapping. TCRdb stores this immuneACCESS table with in-frame sequences only. Part of the clones is absent; in the studies checked, under half of the shortfall reflects unresolved V genes, and no reason is known for the rest. The V and J calls and the clone size are those of that table, but D and trimming were determined from the DNA. The sample table contains some 90,000 clones; only one count was recorded for 82% of them. 4.5% to 5.5% of the sample goes to the ten largest clones.

The receptor's source is a middle-aged man with glioma. Some clones in this sample may be carry-over from other donors' samples. This specimen was PBMCs, taken from a glioma patient treated with radiotherapy, temozolomide or both. The rearrangement combines TRBV5-1 with TRBJ2-1, with 9 bases aligning to TRBD2. For the CDR3, the sequence is CASSLIAGEGYNEQFF. The DNA reads as follows: TGCGCCAGCAGCTTAATAGCGGGGGAGGGATACAATGAGCAGTTCTTC.